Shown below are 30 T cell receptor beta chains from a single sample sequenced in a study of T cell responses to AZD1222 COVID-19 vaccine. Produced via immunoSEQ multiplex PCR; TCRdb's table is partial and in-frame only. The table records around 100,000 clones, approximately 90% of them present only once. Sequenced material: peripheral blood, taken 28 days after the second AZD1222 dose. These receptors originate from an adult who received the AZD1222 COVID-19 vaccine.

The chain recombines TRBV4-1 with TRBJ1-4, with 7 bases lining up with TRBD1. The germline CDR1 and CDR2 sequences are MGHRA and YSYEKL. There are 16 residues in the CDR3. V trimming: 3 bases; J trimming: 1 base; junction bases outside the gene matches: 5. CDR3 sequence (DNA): TGCGCCAGCAGCCAGGCTAACAGGGGAACTAATGAAAAACTGTTTTTT. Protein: CASSQANRGTNEKLFF.

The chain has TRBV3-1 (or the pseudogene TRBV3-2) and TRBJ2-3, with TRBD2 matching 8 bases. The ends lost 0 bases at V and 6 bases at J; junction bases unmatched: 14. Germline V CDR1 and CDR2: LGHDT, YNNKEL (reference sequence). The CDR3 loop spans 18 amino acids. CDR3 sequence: CASSQEVEVAGIADTQYF. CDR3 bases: TGTGCCAGCAGCCAAGAGGTTGAGGTAGCGGGAATAGCCGATACGCAGTATTTT.

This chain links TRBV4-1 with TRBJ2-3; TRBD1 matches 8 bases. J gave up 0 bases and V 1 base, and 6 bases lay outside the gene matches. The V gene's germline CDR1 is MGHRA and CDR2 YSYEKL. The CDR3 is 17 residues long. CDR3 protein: CASSQAGGRASTDTQYF. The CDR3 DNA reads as TGCGCCAGCAGCCAAGCAGGGGGCAGAGCTAGCACAGATACGCAGTATTTT.

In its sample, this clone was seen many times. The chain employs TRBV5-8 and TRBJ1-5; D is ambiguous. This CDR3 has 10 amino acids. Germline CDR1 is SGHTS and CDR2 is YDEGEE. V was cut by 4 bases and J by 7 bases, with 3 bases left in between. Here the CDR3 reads CASSRQPQHF. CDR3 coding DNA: TGTGCCAGCAGCCGCCAGCCCCAGCATTTT.

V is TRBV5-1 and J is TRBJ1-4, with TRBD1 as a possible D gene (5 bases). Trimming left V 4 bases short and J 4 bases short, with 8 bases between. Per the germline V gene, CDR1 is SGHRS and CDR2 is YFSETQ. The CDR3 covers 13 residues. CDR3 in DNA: TGCGCCAGCAGCACCGACAGTAATGAAAAACTGTTTTTT. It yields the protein CASSTDSNEKLFF.

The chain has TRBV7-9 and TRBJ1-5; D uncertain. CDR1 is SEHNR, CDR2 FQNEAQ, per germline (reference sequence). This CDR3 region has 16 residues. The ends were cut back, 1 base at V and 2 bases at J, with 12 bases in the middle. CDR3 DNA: TGTGCCAGCAGCTTAGGATCATGGGGAGGCAATCAGCCCCAGCATTTT. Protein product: CASSLGSWGGNQPQHF.

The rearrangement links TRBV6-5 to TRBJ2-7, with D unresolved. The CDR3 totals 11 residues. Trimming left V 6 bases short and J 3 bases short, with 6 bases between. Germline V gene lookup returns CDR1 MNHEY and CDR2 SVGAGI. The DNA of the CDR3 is TGTGCCAGCAGCAGAGACTACGAGCAGTACTTC. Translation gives CASSRDYEQYF.

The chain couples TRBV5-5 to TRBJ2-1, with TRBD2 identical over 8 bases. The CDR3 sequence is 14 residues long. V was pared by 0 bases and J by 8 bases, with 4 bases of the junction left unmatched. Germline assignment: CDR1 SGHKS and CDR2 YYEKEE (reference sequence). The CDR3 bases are TGTGCCAGCAGCTTGGAGCGGGAGTTCGATGAGCAGTTCTTC. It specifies CASSLEREFDEQFF.

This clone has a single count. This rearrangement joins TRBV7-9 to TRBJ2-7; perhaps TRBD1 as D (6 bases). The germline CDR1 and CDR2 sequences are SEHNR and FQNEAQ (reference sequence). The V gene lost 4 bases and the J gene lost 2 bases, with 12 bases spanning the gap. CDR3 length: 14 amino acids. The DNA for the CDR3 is TGTGCCAGCAGCTCGTACAGGGTGCCCTACGAGCAGTACTTC. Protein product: CASSSYRVPYEQYF.

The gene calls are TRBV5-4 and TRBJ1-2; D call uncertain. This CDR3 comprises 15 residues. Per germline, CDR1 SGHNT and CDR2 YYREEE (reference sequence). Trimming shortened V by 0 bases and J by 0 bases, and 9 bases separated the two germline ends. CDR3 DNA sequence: TGTGCCAGCAGCTTGGGCGGACTAGCTAACTATGGCTACACCTTC. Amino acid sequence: CASSLGGLANYGYTF. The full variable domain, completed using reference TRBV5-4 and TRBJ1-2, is ETGVTQSPTHLIKTRGQQVTLRCSSQSGHNTVSWYQQALGQGPQFIFQYYREEENGRGNFPPRFSGLQFPNYSSELNVNALELDDSALYLCASSLGGLANYGYTFGSGTRLTVV.

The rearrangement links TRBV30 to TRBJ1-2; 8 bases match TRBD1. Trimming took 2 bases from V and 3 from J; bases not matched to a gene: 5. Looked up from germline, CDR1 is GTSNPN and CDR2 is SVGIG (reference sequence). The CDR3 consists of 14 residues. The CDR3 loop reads CAWSFGQGYYGYTF. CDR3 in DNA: TGTGCCTGGAGTTTCGGACAGGGCTACTATGGCTACACCTTC.

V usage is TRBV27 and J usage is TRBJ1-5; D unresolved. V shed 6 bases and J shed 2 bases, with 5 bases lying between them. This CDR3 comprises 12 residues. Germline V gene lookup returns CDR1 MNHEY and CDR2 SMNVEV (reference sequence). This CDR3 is CASRVGNQPQHF. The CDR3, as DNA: TGTGCCAGCAGGGTAGGCAATCAGCCCCAGCATTTT.

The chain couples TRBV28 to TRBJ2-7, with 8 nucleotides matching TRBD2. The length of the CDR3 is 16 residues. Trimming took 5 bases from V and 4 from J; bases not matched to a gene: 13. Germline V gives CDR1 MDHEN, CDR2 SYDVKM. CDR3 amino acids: CASSRDKRGLGYEQYF. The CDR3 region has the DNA TGTGCCAGCAGTCGTGACAAGCGGGGACTAGGGTACGAGCAGTACTTC.

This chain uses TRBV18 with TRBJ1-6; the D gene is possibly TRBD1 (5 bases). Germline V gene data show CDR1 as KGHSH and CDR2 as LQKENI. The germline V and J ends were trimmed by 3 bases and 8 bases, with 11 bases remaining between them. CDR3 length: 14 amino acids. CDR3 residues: CASSPDSPDSPLHF. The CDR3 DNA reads TGTGCCAGCTCACCCGACAGCCCGGATTCACCCCTCCACTTT. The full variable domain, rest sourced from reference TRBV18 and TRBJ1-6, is NAGVMQNPRHLVRRRGQEARLRCSPMKGHSHVYWYRQLPEEGLKFMVYLQKENIIDESGMPKERFSAEFPKEGPSILRIQQVVRGDSAAYFCASSPDSPDSPLHFGNGTRLTVT.

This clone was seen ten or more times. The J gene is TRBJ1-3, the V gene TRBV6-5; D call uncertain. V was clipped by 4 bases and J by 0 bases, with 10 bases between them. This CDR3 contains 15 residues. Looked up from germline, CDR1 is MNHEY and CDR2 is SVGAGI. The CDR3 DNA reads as TGTGCCAGCAGTTCAGGACGAGCCTCTGGAAACACCATATATTTT. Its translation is CASSSGRASGNTIYF.

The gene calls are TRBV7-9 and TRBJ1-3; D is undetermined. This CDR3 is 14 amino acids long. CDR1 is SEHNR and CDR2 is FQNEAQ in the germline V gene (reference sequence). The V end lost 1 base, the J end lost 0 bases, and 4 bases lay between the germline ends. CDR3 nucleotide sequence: TGTGCCAGCAGCTTAGACAACTCTGGAAACACCATATATTTT. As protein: CASSLDNSGNTIYF.

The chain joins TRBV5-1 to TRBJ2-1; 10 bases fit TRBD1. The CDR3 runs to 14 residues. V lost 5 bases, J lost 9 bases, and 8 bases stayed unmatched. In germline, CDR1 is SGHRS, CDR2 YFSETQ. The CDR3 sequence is CASRRDRGVSEQFF. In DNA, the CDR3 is TGCGCCAGCAGGAGGGACAGGGGAGTCAGTGAGCAGTTCTTC. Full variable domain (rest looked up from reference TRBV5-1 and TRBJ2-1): KAGVTQTPRYLIKTRGQQVTLSCSPISGHRSVSWYQQTPGQGLQFLFEYFSETQRNKGNFPGRFSGRQFSNSRSEMNVSTLELGDSALYLCASRRDRGVSEQFFGPGTRLTVL.

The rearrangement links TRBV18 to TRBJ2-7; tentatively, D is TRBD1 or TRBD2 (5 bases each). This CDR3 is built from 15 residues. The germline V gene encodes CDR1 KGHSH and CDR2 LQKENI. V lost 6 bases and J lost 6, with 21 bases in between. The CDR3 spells CASSHEARGVGEQYF. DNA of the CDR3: TGTGCCAGCTCCCACGAAGCAAGAGGGGTGGGCGAGCAGTACTTC.

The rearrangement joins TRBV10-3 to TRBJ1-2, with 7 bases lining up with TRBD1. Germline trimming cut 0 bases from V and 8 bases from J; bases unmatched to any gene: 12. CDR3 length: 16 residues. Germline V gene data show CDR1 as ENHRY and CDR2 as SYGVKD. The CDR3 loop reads CAISESRTGGQGGYTF. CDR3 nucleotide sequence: TGTGCCATCAGTGAGTCTCGGACAGGAGGCCAGGGGGGCTACACCTTC.

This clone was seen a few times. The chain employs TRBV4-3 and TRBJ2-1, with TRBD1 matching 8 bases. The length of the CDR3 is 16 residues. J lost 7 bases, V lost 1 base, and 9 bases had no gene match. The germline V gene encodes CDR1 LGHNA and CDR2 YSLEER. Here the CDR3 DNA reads TGCGCCAGCAGCCAAGGGCAGTTGCAGGGGGCGAATGAGCAGTTCTTC. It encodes CASSQGQLQGANEQFF.

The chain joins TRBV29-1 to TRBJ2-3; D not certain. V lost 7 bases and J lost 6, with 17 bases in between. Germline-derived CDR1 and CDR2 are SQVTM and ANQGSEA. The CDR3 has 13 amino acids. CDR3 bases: TGCAGCGCCATCAGGACGCGTGGGGATACGCAGTATTTT. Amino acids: CSAIRTRGDTQYF.

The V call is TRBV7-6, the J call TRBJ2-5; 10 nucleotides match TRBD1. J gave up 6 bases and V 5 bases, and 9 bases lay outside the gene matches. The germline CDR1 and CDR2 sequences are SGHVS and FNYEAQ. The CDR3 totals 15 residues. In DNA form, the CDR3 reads TGTGCCAGCAGCATAGGGACAGGGGACCTGCAGACCCAGTACTTC. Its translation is CASSIGTGDLQTQYF.

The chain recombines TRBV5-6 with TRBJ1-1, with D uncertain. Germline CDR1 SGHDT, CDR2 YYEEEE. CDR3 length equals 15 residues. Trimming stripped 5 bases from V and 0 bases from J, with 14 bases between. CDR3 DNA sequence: TGTGCCAGCAGTATATCTCCCCTATTGAACACTGAAGCTTTCTTT. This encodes CASSISPLLNTEAFF.

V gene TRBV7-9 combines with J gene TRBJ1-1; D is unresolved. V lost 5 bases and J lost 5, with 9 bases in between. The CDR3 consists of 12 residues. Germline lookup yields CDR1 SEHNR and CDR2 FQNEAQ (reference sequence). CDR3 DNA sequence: TGTGCCAGCAGCCTCACGGTTACTGAAGCTTTCTTT. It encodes CASSLTVTEAFF. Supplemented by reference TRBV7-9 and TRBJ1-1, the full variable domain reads DTGVSQNPRHKITKRGQNVTFRCDPISEHNRLYWYRQTLGQGPEFLTYFQNEAQLEKSRLLSDRFSAERPKGSFSTLEIQRTEQGDSAMYLCASSLTVTEAFFGQGTRLTVV.

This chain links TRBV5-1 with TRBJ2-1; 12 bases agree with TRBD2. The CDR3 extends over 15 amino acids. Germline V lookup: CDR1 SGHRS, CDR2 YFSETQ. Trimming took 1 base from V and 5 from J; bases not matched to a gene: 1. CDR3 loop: CASSLLAGGNNEQFF. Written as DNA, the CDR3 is TGCGCCAGCAGCTTGCTAGCGGGAGGGAACAATGAGCAGTTCTTC.

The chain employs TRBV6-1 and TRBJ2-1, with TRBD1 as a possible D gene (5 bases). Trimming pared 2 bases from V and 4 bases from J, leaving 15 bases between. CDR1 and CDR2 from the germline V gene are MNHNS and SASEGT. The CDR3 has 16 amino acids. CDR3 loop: CASSEWTFNPYNEQFF. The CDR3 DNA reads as TGTGCCAGCAGTGAATGGACATTTAATCCATACAATGAGCAGTTCTTC.

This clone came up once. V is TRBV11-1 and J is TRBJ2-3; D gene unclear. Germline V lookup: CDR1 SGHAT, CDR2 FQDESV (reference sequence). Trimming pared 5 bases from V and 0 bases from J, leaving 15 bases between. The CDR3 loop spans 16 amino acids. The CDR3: CASSKLTVTSTDTQYF. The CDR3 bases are TGTGCCAGCAGCAAATTAACGGTGACTAGCACAGATACGCAGTATTTT.

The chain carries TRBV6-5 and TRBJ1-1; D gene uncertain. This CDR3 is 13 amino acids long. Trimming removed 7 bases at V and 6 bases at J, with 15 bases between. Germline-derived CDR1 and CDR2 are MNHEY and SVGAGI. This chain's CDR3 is CASTALGWAEAFF. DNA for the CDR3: TGTGCCAGCACAGCTCTTGGGTGGGCTGAAGCTTTCTTT.

The CDR3 sequence is CASSLRTSGRIGEYF. CDR3 bases: TGCGCCAGCAGCCTTAGGACTAGCGGGAGGATTGGGGAGTACTTC. The rearrangement joins TRBV4-1 to TRBJ2-7; 14 nucleotides line up with TRBD2. Germline V gene sequence: CDR1 MGHRA, CDR2 YSYEKL. Trimming removed 4 bases from V and 11 bases from J; junction bases left unmatched: 10. The CDR3 consists of 15 residues.

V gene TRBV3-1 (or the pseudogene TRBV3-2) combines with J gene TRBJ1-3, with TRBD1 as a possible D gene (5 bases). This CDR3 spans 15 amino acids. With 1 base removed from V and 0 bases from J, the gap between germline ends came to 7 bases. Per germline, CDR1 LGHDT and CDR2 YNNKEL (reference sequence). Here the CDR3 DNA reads TGTGCCAGCAGCCAAGGACAGTACTCTGGAAACACCATATATTTT. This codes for CASSQGQYSGNTIYF.